Listed here are 5 T cell receptor beta chains from one sample, sequenced in a study of T cells in Graves' hyperthyroidism and ophthalmopathy. Amplified regions were TCR beta CDR3 sequences from RNA transcripts. First-round RT-PCR targeting the TCR CDR3 was performed with the HTBI primer set. One entry per CDR3 protein results from TCRdb running MiXCR on the multiplex PCR reads. The sample gives around 700,000 distinct CDR3 sequences, under 20% of which show up once; 16% is in the top ten. Sequencing was carried out using blood. These receptors all stem from a woman in her forties or fifties with Graves' hyperthyroidism that later progressed to Graves' ophthalmopathy.

This clonotype was picked up a small number of times. J is TRBJ2-2 and V is TRBV20-1; D uncertain. The germline gives CDR1 DFQATT, CDR2 SNEGSKA (reference sequence). The CDR3 is 14 amino acids. The V gene lost 3 bases and the J gene lost 0 bases, with 8 bases spanning the gap. The CDR3 sequence: CSASGQANTGELFF. As DNA, the CDR3 is TGCAGTGCTAGCGGGCAGGCGAACACCGGGGAGCTGTTTTTT.

This clonotype was counted many times. One junction end disagrees with the germline gene, perhaps due to a read error. The chain is built from TRBV13 and TRBJ2-3; 8 bases agree with TRBD1. Germline V gene lookup returns CDR1 PRHDT and CDR2 FYEKMQ (reference sequence). The CDR3 covers 15 residues. CDR3 nucleotide sequence: TGCGCCAGCAGCCTGCAGGGGGCGGCGGCAGATACGCAGTATTTT. Translating gives CASSLQGAAADTQYF.

The chain carries TRBV7-9 and TRBJ2-3, with a tentative D call TRBD2 (6 bases). The germline CDR1 and CDR2 sequences are SEHNR and FQNEAQ (reference sequence). V was clipped by 1 base and J by 3 bases, with 11 bases between them. This CDR3 spans 15 amino acids. CDR3 amino acids: CASSLVSGETDTQYF. The DNA for the CDR3 is TGTGCCAGCAGCTTAGTTTCGGGGGAGACAGATACGCAGTATTTT.

The chain combines TRBV20-1 with TRBJ2-7; D remains ambiguous. The V gene lost 1 base and the J gene lost 2 bases, with 9 bases spanning the gap. Germline CDR1 DFQATT, CDR2 SNEGSKA (reference sequence). This CDR3 contains 13 residues. The CDR3 DNA sequence: TGCAGTGCTAGAGGGCCGCTAACCTACGAGCAGTACTTC. Translated: CSARGPLTYEQYF.

This clonotype was detected only a few times. The V and J genes are TRBV6-1 and TRBJ2-7, with D perhaps matching TRBD1 (5 bases). Trimming left V 1 base short and J 2 bases short, with 9 bases between. There are 14 residues in the CDR3. CDR1 MNHNS and CDR2 SASEGT come from the germline V gene. The CDR3 sequence: CASSEGAGTYEQYF. CDR3 in DNA: TGTGCCAGCAGTGAAGGGGCAGGGACCTACGAGCAGTACTTC.